This T cell receptor beta chain appears in the sequencing data of a study of post-analysis software for immune sequencing data. The overall study: The patients showed relapsing-remitting, secondary progressive and progressive-relapsing multiple sclerosis courses.

Unique molecular identifiers were carried by the TCR beta cDNA libraries. Each batch of roughly 1 to 11 million T cells produced around 460,000 cDNA molecules. TCRdb re-called the PCR reads through MiXCR, storing one row per CDR3 protein. The sample consists of 500,000 to 600,000 distinct CDR3 sequences, roughly 46% of them appearing once. Findings of the study overall: Four to six TRBV segments appeared more often in patients than in controls, and TRBV5-6, TRBV5-1 and TRBV20-1 were among these. Controls' normalized Chao1 diversity significantly exceeded that of multiple sclerosis patients.

Turning to this clonotype: As yet, its antigen is unknown.

The J segment lost 4 bases and the V segment lost 2 bases, leaving 4 bases of the junction unmatched. The CDR3 spans 15 residues. Germline assignment: CDR1 SNHLY and CDR2 FYNNEI. The specimen was blood. The V and J genes are TRBV2 and TRBJ2-3; TRBD2 agrees at 9 bases. The TCR was taken from a girl between 5 and 17 years old with multiple sclerosis. The CDR3 region has the DNA TGTGCCAGCAGTGAAAGGCGGGGGGGGTCAGATACGCAGTATTTT. This translates into CASSERRGGSDTQYF. Combining the CDR3 with reference TRBV2 and TRBJ2-3 gives the whole variable domain EPEVTQTPSHQVTQMGQEVILRCVPISNHLYFYWYRQILGQKVEFLVSFYNNEISEKSEIFDDQFSVERPDGSNFTLKIRSTKLEDSAMYFCASSERRGGSDTQYFGPGTRLTVL.